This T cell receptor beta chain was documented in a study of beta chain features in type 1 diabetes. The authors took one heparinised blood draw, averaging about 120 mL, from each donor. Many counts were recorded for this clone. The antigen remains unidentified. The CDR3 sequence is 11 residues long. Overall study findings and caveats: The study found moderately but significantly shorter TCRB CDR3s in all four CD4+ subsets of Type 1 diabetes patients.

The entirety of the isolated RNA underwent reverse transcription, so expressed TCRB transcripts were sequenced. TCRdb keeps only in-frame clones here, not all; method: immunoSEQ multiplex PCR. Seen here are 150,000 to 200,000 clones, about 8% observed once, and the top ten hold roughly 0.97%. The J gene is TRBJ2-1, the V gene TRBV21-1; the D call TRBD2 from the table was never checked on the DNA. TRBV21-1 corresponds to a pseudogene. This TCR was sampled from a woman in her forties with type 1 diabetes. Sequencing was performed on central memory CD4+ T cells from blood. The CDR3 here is CASRVSNEQFF. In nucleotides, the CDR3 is TGTGCCAGCAGAGTGAGCAATGAGCAGTTCTTC.